This TCR beta chain was captured in a study of graft-versus-host responses after intestinal transplantation. Turning to the study itself: After anti-thymocyte globulin induction, recipients took tacrolimus and steroids for 2 to 3 years. General study results and limits: Detection of GvH clones occurred in recipient marrow, and some had their first appearance in ileum or blood. Early declines in HvG clones that occurred post-transplant were associated with peak circulating GvH clone levels. The study found high graft-versus-host to host-versus-graft clonal ratios in allografts of patients with graft-donor T cell macrochimerism.

The table came from immunoSEQ multiplex PCR; TCRdb's copy has only in-frame clones and leaves some out. This sample yields just under 8,000 clones, of which around 72% are seen a single time; roughly 13% belongs to the top ten. For this clone: Its antigen is unknown.

Lymphocytes (intraepithelial and lamina propria) were released by processing the graft tissue. The V and J ends lost 4 bases and 6 bases, in that order; junction bases with no gene match: 7. Looked up from germline, CDR1 is SGHTA and CDR2 is FQGTGA. The CDR3 is made up of 16 amino acids. The material was ileum tissue, obtained 226 days after intestinal transplant. The TCR originated in a human patient who received an intestinal transplant, so some T cells may come from the graft donor. J is TRBJ2-1 and V is TRBV7-3; 12 nucleotides match TRBD2. The CDR3 reads CASSSLGLAGFNEQFF. The CDR3 nucleotides read TGTGCCAGCAGCTCCCTCGGACTAGCGGGATTCAATGAGCAGTTCTTC.